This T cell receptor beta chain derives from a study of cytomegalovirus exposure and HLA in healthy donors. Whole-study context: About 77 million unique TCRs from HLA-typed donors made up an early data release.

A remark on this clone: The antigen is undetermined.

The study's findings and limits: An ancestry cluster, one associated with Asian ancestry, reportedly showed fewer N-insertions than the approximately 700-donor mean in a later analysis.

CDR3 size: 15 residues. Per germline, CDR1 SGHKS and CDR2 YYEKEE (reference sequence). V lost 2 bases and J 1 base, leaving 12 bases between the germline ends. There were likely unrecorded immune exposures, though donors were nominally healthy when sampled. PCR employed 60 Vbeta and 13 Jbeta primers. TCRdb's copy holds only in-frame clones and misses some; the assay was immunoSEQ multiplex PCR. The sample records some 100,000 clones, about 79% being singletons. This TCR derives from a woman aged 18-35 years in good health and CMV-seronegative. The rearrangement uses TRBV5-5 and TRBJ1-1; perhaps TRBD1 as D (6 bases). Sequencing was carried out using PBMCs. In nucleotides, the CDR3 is TGTGCCAGCAGCTTCATTTGGACAGCGAACACTGAAGCTTTCTTT. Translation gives CASSFIWTANTEAFF. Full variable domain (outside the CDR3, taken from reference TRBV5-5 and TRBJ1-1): DAGVTQSPTHLIKTRGQQVTLRCSPISGHKSVSWYQQVLGQGPQFIFQYYEKEERGRGNFPDRFSARQFPNYSSELNVNALLLGDSALYLCASSFIWTANTEAFFGQGTRLTVV.